This TCR beta chain was sequenced in a study of CD8 T cells in Susac syndrome. Random hexamers were used to reverse transcribe about 0.5 to 1 ug of RNA. TCRdb re-called the immunoSEQ multiplex PCR reads with MiXCR, one entry per CDR3 protein. This repertoire shows fewer than 200,000 distinct CDR3 sequences, roughly 90% found once; its top ten account for about 0.1%. About this clonotype itself: Its ends do not fully match the called genes, so a read error is possible.

CDR1 is LGHDT and CDR2 is YNNKEL in the germline V gene (reference sequence). This CDR3 contains 12 residues. Specimen: CD4+ T cells from PBMCs. This chain links TRBV3-1 with TRBJ2-1; D not certain. The source of this sequence is a human donor with Susac syndrome. This CDR3 is CAGSQEGHEQFF. The CDR3 nucleotides are TGTGCCGGCAGCCAAGAAGGGCATGAGCAGTTCTTC.